This T cell receptor beta chain was recorded in a study of shared clonotypes between healthy human individuals. The CDR3 is made up of 15 amino acids. With 4 bases clipped from V and 4 bases from J, the junction kept 8 bases outside the gene matches. In germline, CDR1 is SGHRS, CDR2 YFSETQ. Clones were read by immunoSEQ multiplex PCR, and TCRdb kept only the in-frame ones, dropping some. The table has 2 million to 2.5 million clones, around 95% seen once; the top ten hold more than 0.1%. The sequenced material came from naive CD4+ T cells sorted from blood. Subset described: CD45RA+ positively selected. The chain has TRBV5-1 and TRBJ1-1; 9 bases fit TRBD1. The receptor comes from a man aged 18 to 35 in good health. The CDR3 region is CASSGETGGGTEAFF. For the CDR3, the DNA is TGCGCCAGCAGCGGCGAAACAGGGGGCGGCACTGAAGCTTTCTTT.